These T cell receptor beta chains were read from a single sample in a study of identical twins. TCRdb re-derived calls from the 5' RACE reads in MiXCR, one entry per CDR3 protein. Here the sample spans hundreds of thousands of distinct CDR3 sequences, around a sixth being singletons. The sample also formed part of further work on T cells expressing NK-cell markers.

The source material was PBMCs. All receptors come from a woman aged 18-29 years in good health. CDR3s include the opening cysteine and the closing phenylalanine or tryptophan. Each record gives: CDR3 length, V gene, CDR3 protein.

>18|TRBV2
CASSDNSKRTGRNNEQFF
>13|TRBV20-1
CSLRGQLGYEQYF
>15|TRBV7-9
CASSDTSLGKNEQFF
>14|TRBV7-3
CASSSLAGGYEQYF
>19|TRBV7-8
CASSVRLAGATNSYNEQFF
>15|TRBV6-5
CASSFTGSGTGELFF
>14|TRBV10-1
CASTGGAGPGELFF
>12|TRBV29-1
CSVPGRNTEAFF
>16|TRBV5-1
CASFPLGSSGANVLTF
>14|TRBV7-2
CASSSNGGAGRYTF
>11|TRBV20-1
CSSKDYNEQFF
>11|TRBV29-1
CSVTHGGGYTF
>14|TRBV5-1
CASRIGTTHNEQFF
>13|TRBV20-1
CSARVLLTDTQYF
>12|TRBV24-1
CATPGQGCEQYF
>15|TRBV7-9
CASSLTTGDGYGYTF
>14|TRBV4-3
CASSQGGSYDEQFF
>15|TRBV27
CASSSGGAGGDTQYF
>14|TRBV5-1
CAGRKGLFDNEQFF
>14|TRBV2
CASSEYGSYTEAFF
>16|TRBV6-1
CASRAGQGGMNTEAFF
>13|TRBV20-1
CSAPRPGRETQYF
>16|TRBV5-1
CASSSPGGHRQETQYF
>16|TRBV6-2/TRBV6-3
CASSYYTSGYYNEQFF
>15|TRBV4-3
CASSQETGGPHEQYF
>14|TRBV29-1
CSVEGVAGVDTQYF
>15|TRBV20-1
CSARGRDSPTDTQYF
>16|TRBV12-3/TRBV12-4
CASSPRTSGPPDTQYF
>16|TRBV7-9
CASSLSSGSTTDTQYF
>14|TRBV12-3/TRBV12-4
CASSQQGALGEQYF
>14|TRBV7-8
CASSADLMNTEAFF
>15|TRBV12-3/TRBV12-4
CASSFRLAEGNEQFF
>14|TRBV20-1
CSAMTSGSYNEQFF
>14|TRBV27
CASGISGGTYEQYF
>14|TRBV5-1
CASSSTGPGDIQYF